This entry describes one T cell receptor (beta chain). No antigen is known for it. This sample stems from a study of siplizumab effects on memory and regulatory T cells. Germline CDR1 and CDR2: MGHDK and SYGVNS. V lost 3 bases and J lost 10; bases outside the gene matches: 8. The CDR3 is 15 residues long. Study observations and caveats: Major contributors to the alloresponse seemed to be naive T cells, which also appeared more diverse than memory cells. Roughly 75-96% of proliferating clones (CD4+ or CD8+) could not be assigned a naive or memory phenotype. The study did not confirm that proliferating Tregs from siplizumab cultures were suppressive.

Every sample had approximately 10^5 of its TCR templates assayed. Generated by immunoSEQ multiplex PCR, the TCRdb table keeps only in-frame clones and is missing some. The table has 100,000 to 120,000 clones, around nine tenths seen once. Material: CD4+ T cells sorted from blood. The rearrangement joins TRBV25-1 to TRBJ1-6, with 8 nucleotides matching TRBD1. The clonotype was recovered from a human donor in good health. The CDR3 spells CASSDSGTGYSPLHF. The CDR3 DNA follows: TGTGCCAGCAGTGATTCCGGGACAGGTTACTCACCCCTCCACTTT.